The present T cell receptor (beta chain) was sequenced within a study of blood T cells in healthy people across ages. Study-level information: Capturing about one barcoded beta molecule per two T cells was achieved by template switching. Overall study results and limits: Observed TCR beta diversity showed a strong correlation with the percentage of naive T cells as measured by flow cytometry. Long-lived donors exceeded aged donors in naive CD4+ cells and diversity.

A second roughly 7 to 12 cycle PCR used barcoded and J-beta primers. TCRdb re-derived calls from the 5' RACE reads in MiXCR, one entry per CDR3 protein. The data contain 1.5 million to 2 million distinct CDR3 sequences, around 36% of them seen just once; the ten biggest clones take up approximately 10%. With regard to this clonotype: Its matching antigen is unknown.

The germline V gene has CDR1 MDHEN and CDR2 SYDVKM. The CDR3 sequence is 12 residues long. Deletions cut 6 bases from V and 10 bases from J, with 13 bases between. The chain combines TRBV28 with TRBJ2-1; D is possibly TRBD1 or TRBD2 (6 bases each). The sequence came from a woman aged 25 to 39 in good health. Sequenced input: blood. The CDR3 coding sequence is TGTGCCAGCAGCCGCCTAGGGGGGGAGCAGTTCTTC. Its translation is CASSRLGGEQFF.